Below, one T cell receptor (beta chain) is given with its context. Its antigen is as yet unknown. The data originate from a study of shared clonotypes between healthy human individuals. Overall study findings and caveats: When compared with the clonotypes that were shared by all four sorted-subset donors, the non-shared clonotypes turned out to have lower generation probabilities.

Samples underwent the assay at deep level. Repertoires were generated with immunoSEQ multiplex PCR, while TCRdb's copy carries only in-frame clones and drops some. This sample has 950,000 to 1,100,000 clones, with around 78% found just once. The germline V gene has CDR1 MDHEN and CDR2 SYDVKM. Trimming pared 5 bases from V and 8 bases from J, leaving 13 bases between. CDR3 length equals 13 residues. Every contributor of samples was a Caucasian grown-up residing in Nashville, Tennessee. The chain has TRBV28 and TRBJ2-4; tentatively, D is TRBD2 (7 bases). The clonotype comes from a man younger than 30 in good health. Some clones in this sample may be carry-over from other donors' samples. Sequencing input: memory CD4+ T cells from PBMCs. The subset: CD45RA-negative fraction. CDR3 DNA sequence: TGTGCCAGCAGTGAGAGGGGGGGGCACATTCAGTACTTC. This encodes CASSERGGHIQYF.